This T cell receptor (beta chain) was sequenced for a study of cytomegalovirus exposure and HLA in healthy donors. Study observations and caveats: As confirmed in vitro, three CMV-associated chains were specific for CMV antigens. The investigators catalogued 150 to 200 TCR beta chains as cytomegalovirus-associated. First-cohort TCR clusters were later found to tend to co-occur in the approximately 120 validation repertoires.

A note on this clone: Its antigen is as yet unknown.

Generated by immunoSEQ multiplex PCR, the TCRdb table keeps only in-frame clones and is missing some. There are some 60,000 clones in the sample; 94% occur only once, and 4% to 5.5% lies in the top ten. This clonotype originated in a young man in good health and CMV-seropositive. Sample: PBMCs.

The CDR3 loop reads CASSSSESSSYNEQFF. The CDR3 nucleotides are TGTGCCAGCAGCTCCTCTGAATCGAGCTCCTACAATGAGCAGTTCTTC. The V gene is TRBV11-3, the J gene TRBJ2-1; D not resolved. CDR3 length equals 16 residues. Germline V gene data show CDR1 as SGHNT and CDR2 as YENEEA. The germline V and J ends were trimmed by 4 bases and 0 bases, with 13 bases remaining between them.